The rows below give T cell receptor beta chains drawn from one sample of a study of cytomegalovirus exposure and HLA in healthy donors. The table came from immunoSEQ multiplex PCR; TCRdb's copy has only in-frame clones and leaves some out. Of roughly 130,000 clones listed, 85% to 90% were seen once; the top ten hold approximately 3.3%. The source material was PBMCs. These receptors came from a man between 25 and 39 years old in good health and CMV-seronegative. The CDR3 runs from the conserved cysteine through the conserved F or W. A D gene is named only where the DNA matches it firmly. Some rows mark clone size as missing; the rest say once, few, many or name a class of expanded clone.

abundance: NA
j_gene: TRBJ1-2
v_gene: TRBV7-9
d_gene: TRBD1
CDR3nt: TGTGCCAGCAATGGACAGGGGGCGCGGGACTATGGCTACACCTTC
CDR3aa: CASNGQGARDYGYTF

abundance: NA
j_gene: TRBJ2-5
v_gene: TRBV11-2
d_gene: NA
CDR3nt: TGTGCCAGCAGCTACATGGAGACCCAGTACTTC
CDR3aa: CASSYMETQYF

abundance: NA
j_gene: TRBJ1-6
v_gene: TRBV5-1
d_gene: TRBD1
CDR3nt: TGCGCCAGCAGCCCCGGGACAGTAAATTCACCCCTCCACTTT
CDR3aa: CASSPGTVNSPLHF

abundance: NA
j_gene: TRBJ1-2
v_gene: TRBV4-1
d_gene: TRBD1
CDR3nt: TGCGCCAGCAGCAAAACTGGACAGGAACGCCTTTATGGCTACACCTTC
CDR3aa: CASSKTGQERLYGYTF

abundance: NA
j_gene: TRBJ2-3
v_gene: TRBV18
d_gene: NA
CDR3nt: TGTGCCAGCTCACCAAGTAAGGGGTCACCAGATACGCAGTATTTT
CDR3aa: CASSPSKGSPDTQYF

abundance: NA
j_gene: TRBJ1-1
v_gene: TRBV7-9
d_gene: NA
CDR3nt: TGTGCCAGCAGCTCCAGGGGCAGGTATACTGAAGCTTTCTTT
CDR3aa: CASSSRGRYTEAFF

abundance: NA
j_gene: TRBJ2-1
v_gene: TRBV11-2
d_gene: NA
CDR3nt: TGTGCCAGCACTCACGGAGAGGATGAGCAGTTCTTC
CDR3aa: CASTHGEDEQFF

abundance: NA
j_gene: TRBJ2-2
v_gene: TRBV19
d_gene: NA
CDR3nt: TGTGCCAGTAGTATTGCGGCCAGGGTCGCCACCGGGGAGCTGTTTTTT
CDR3aa: CASSIAARVATGELFF

abundance: NA
j_gene: TRBJ1-2
v_gene: TRBV27
d_gene: NA
CDR3nt: TGTGCCAGCAGTCCGCAGGGTTTGGGGGGCTACACCTTC
CDR3aa: CASSPQGLGGYTF

abundance: NA
j_gene: TRBJ1-1
v_gene: TRBV7-9
d_gene: NA
CDR3nt: TGTGCCAGCAGCCCGCGACCAGGTTGGGCGGCTTTCTTT
CDR3aa: CASSPRPGWAAFF

abundance: NA
j_gene: TRBJ2-1
v_gene: TRBV11-1
d_gene: TRBD2
CDR3nt: TGTGCCAGCAGCTTAGAAGCGGGGGGCTACAATGAGCAGTTCTTC
CDR3aa: CASSLEAGGYNEQFF

abundance: few
j_gene: TRBJ2-7
v_gene: TRBV15
d_gene: NA
CDR3nt: TGTGCCACCAGCAGAGCCCAGGGCTATGCCTACGAGCAGTACTTC
CDR3aa: CATSRAQGYAYEQYF

abundance: once
j_gene: TRBJ2-3
v_gene: TRBV4-2
d_gene: TRBD2
CDR3nt: TGTGCCAGCACACCTCAATACTGGACTAGCGGGGGGACAGATACGCAGTATTTT
CDR3aa: CASTPQYWTSGGTDTQYF

abundance: NA
j_gene: TRBJ1-2
v_gene: TRBV5-8
d_gene: NA
CDR3nt: TGTGCCAGCAGCTTGGGGACTGCCTATGGCTACACCTTC
CDR3aa: CASSLGTAYGYTF

abundance: NA
j_gene: TRBJ2-1
v_gene: TRBV7-9
d_gene: TRBD1
CDR3nt: TGTGCCAGCAGCCCCAGGCTCGGGACAGTGGAGGAGAAGTTCTTC
CDR3aa: CASSPRLGTVEEKFF

abundance: NA
j_gene: TRBJ1-1
v_gene: TRBV5-1
d_gene: NA
CDR3nt: TGCGCCAGCAGCCAGGGAGGGAACACTGAAGCTTTCTTT
CDR3aa: CASSQGGNTEAFF

abundance: NA
j_gene: TRBJ1-2
v_gene: TRBV20-1
d_gene: NA
CDR3nt: TGCAGTGCTTACTCAGGGGAAGGCTACACCTTC
CDR3aa: CSAYSGEGYTF

abundance: NA
j_gene: TRBJ2-3
v_gene: TRBV7-9
d_gene: NA
CDR3nt: TGTGCCAGCAGCGGATCTGGGAAGTCCCGTGGGGAGACAGATACGCAGTATTTT
CDR3aa: CASSGSGKSRGETDTQYF

abundance: NA
j_gene: TRBJ1-5
v_gene: TRBV11-2
d_gene: NA
CDR3nt: TGTGCCAGCAGCTTAGAATCGAGAGGGCCCCAGCATTTT
CDR3aa: CASSLESRGPQHF

abundance: NA
j_gene: TRBJ2-7
v_gene: TRBV6-1
d_gene: TRBD1
CDR3nt: TGTGCCAGCACCGGACAGGGAATGTCCTACGAGCAGTACTTC
CDR3aa: CASTGQGMSYEQYF

abundance: NA
j_gene: TRBJ2-5
v_gene: TRBV27
d_gene: NA
CDR3nt: TGTGCCAGCAGTTCTAGGGAGCAAGAGACCCAGTACTTC
CDR3aa: CASSSREQETQYF

abundance: NA
j_gene: TRBJ1-2
v_gene: TRBV6-1
d_gene: TRBD1
CDR3nt: TGTGCCAGCAGTGCCCCGGACAGGGGGCTCAAGATGTCTGGCTACACCTTC
CDR3aa: CASSAPDRGLKMSGYTF

abundance: once
j_gene: TRBJ2-7
v_gene: TRBV7-9
d_gene: TRBD1
CDR3nt: TGTGCCAGCAGCGTATGGACAGGGAACGAGCAGTACTTC
CDR3aa: CASSVWTGNEQYF

abundance: NA
j_gene: TRBJ2-2
v_gene: TRBV5-6
d_gene: TRBD1
CDR3nt: TGTGCCAGCACCGTGGACAGGGGGCGCGGAAACACCGGGGAGCTGTTTTTT
CDR3aa: CASTVDRGRGNTGELFF

abundance: once
j_gene: TRBJ2-7
v_gene: TRBV21-1
d_gene: NA
CDR3nt: TGTGCCAGCAGTAATGCGCCGCGACTCTCACCCCACTACGAGCAGTACTTC
CDR3aa: CASSNAPRLSPHYEQYF

abundance: NA
j_gene: TRBJ1-3
v_gene: TRBV6-5
d_gene: TRBD1
CDR3nt: TGTGCCAGCACTCTTCAGGGGGACCGACGGGACACCATATATTTT
CDR3aa: CASTLQGDRRDTIYF

abundance: NA
j_gene: TRBJ2-2
v_gene: TRBV7-9
d_gene: TRBD1
CDR3nt: TGTGCCAGCAGCTGGGGAACCACAGGGGTTGGCACCGGGGAGCTGTTTTTT
CDR3aa: CASSWGTTGVGTGELFF

abundance: NA
j_gene: TRBJ2-2
v_gene: TRBV29-1
d_gene: NA
CDR3nt: TGCAGCGTTGGAGGGACCGGGGAGCTGTTTTTT
CDR3aa: CSVGGTGELFF

abundance: NA
j_gene: TRBJ1-6
v_gene: TRBV28
d_gene: NA
CDR3nt: TGTGCCAGCAGTTTGGAGGTGGAGAATTCACCCCTCCACTTT
CDR3aa: CASSLEVENSPLHF

abundance: NA
j_gene: TRBJ2-5
v_gene: TRBV27
d_gene: TRBD2
CDR3nt: TGTGCCAGCAGTTTTGGGACTAGCGGGGGGGAGACCCAGTACTTC
CDR3aa: CASSFGTSGGETQYF

abundance: few
j_gene: TRBJ2-3
v_gene: TRBV5-4
d_gene: NA
CDR3nt: TGTGCCAGCAGCTGGGGGGCTGCGGGGGCAAATACGCAGTATTTT
CDR3aa: CASSWGAAGANTQYF

abundance: NA
j_gene: TRBJ1-5
v_gene: TRBV5-8
d_gene: TRBD1
CDR3nt: TGTGCCAGGGACAGGGGGCTTTCTAGCAATCAGCCCCAGCATTTT
CDR3aa: CARDRGLSSNQPQHF

abundance: NA
j_gene: TRBJ2-5
v_gene: TRBV7-2
d_gene: NA
CDR3nt: TGTGCCAGCAGCCGAGTCTCTGCTTCCGGGACCCAGTACTTC
CDR3aa: CASSRVSASGTQYF

abundance: NA
j_gene: TRBJ1-4
v_gene: TRBV7-6
d_gene: NA
CDR3nt: TGTGCCAGCAGCTTACTAGGGAGAACTAATGAAAAACTGTTTTTT
CDR3aa: CASSLLGRTNEKLFF

abundance: NA
j_gene: TRBJ2-3
v_gene: TRBV7-2
d_gene: TRBD2
CDR3nt: TGTGCCAGCAGCCCGGGACTAGCGGGGGGTGGGGGAGATACGCAGTATTTT
CDR3aa: CASSPGLAGGGGDTQYF

abundance: NA
j_gene: TRBJ1-1
v_gene: TRBV4-3
d_gene: NA
CDR3nt: TGCGCCAGCAGCCAAGACGGGGGGACTGAAGCTTTCTTT
CDR3aa: CASSQDGGTEAFF

abundance: NA
j_gene: TRBJ1-4
v_gene: TRBV18
d_gene: TRBD1
CDR3nt: TGTGCCAGCTCACCACAGGGGGCAGCTAATGAAAAACTGTTTTTT
CDR3aa: CASSPQGAANEKLFF

abundance: NA
j_gene: TRBJ2-5
v_gene: TRBV18
d_gene: NA
CDR3nt: TGTGCCAGCTCACCTCCTGGACAGCAAGAGACCCAGTACTTC
CDR3aa: CASSPPGQQETQYF

abundance: NA
j_gene: TRBJ2-5
v_gene: TRBV7-2
d_gene: NA
CDR3nt: TGTGCCAGCAGCTTAATGGGGGGGCGGGAGACCCAGTACTTC
CDR3aa: CASSLMGGRETQYF